This T cell receptor (beta chain) was captured in a study of blood T cell repertoires in COVID-19. This clone turned up a few times. From germline, CDR1 is MGHDK and CDR2 SYGVNS. Trimming removed 4 bases from V and 5 bases from J, with 15 bases in between. The CDR3 extends over 15 amino acids. Profiling relied on immunoSEQ multiplex PCR, and the TCRdb table lists in-frame clones only, not all of them. This sample yields around 320,000 clones, of which roughly 89% are seen a single time; around 10% belongs to the top ten. This clonotype was sampled from a woman under 40 with COVID-19, enrolled during active disease. V and J are TRBV25-1 and TRBJ2-1; maybe TRBD1 (6 bases). Sequencing used peripheral blood. CDR3 sequence: CASSVTGTINNEQFF. CDR3 bases: TGTGCCAGCAGTGTGACCGGGACAATTAACAATGAGCAGTTCTTC.